This TCR beta chain was profiled in a study of T cells in Graves' hyperthyroidism and ophthalmopathy. Study background: Peripheral blood was secured at the point of initial diagnosis, before any treatment.

Researchers amplified the TCR beta CDR3 regions from RNA transcripts. HTBI primers drove first-round RT-PCR of the TCR CDR3. Via MiXCR, TCRdb re-called the multiplex PCR reads, giving one row per CDR3 protein. This repertoire shows around 340,000 distinct CDR3 sequences, roughly 15% found once; its top ten account for 34%. The V segment lost 6 bases and the J segment 5 bases; nucleotides outside the gene matches: 5. This CDR3 contains 13 residues. The germline CDR1 and CDR2 sequences are DFQATT and SNEGSKA (reference sequence). The clonotype comes from a woman aged 25 to 39 with Graves' hyperthyroidism that later progressed to Graves' ophthalmopathy. The sequencing input was blood. The chain employs TRBV20-1 and TRBJ2-5; 11 positions agree with TRBD2. CDR3: CSASLAGVETQYF. CDR3 sequence (DNA): TGCAGTGCCTCACTAGCGGGGGTGGAGACCCAGTACTTC.